This TCR beta chain was recovered during a study of cytomegalovirus exposure and HLA in healthy donors. Points from the study as a whole: The listing of 150 or so TCR beta chains classed them as cytomegalovirus-associated.

Germline V gene lookup returns CDR1 MNHEY and CDR2 SVGAGI. The CDR3 runs to 15 residues. Trimming stripped 5 bases from V and 7 bases from J, with 18 bases between. 13 Jbeta primers and 60 Vbeta primers were used for the PCR. Measured with immunoSEQ multiplex PCR; TCRdb has only the in-frame clones, and not every one. In the table there are 80,000 or so clones, about 68% of which are singletons. Nominally healthy donors were sampled, though unrecorded immune exposures were likely. As to this clone: Its specificity is unknown.

The chain combines TRBV6-5 with TRBJ1-3; D uncertain. Material for sequencing was PBMCs. This TCR came from a young man in good health and CMV-seropositive. Here the CDR3 DNA reads TGTGCCAGCAGTGTTTCGTGGAGGGCAGCTAACACCATATATTTT. It specifies CASSVSWRAANTIYF.